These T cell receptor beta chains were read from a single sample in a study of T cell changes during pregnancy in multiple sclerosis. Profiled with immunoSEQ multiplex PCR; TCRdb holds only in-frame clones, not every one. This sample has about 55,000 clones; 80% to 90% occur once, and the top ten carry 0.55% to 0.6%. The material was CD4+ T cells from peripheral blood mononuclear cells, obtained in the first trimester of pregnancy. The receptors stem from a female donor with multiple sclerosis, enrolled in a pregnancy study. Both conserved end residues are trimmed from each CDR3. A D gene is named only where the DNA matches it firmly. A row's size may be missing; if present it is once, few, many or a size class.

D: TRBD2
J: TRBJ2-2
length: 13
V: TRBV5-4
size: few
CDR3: ASSWHSGGTGELF

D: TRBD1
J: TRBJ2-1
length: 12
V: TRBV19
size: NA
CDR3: ASRISQGASEQF

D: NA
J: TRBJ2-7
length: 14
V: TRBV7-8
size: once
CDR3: ASSPRGLPTSDEQY

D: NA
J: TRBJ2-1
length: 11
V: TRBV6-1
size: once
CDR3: ASSAGDFNEQF

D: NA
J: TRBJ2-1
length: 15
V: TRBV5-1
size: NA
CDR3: ASSPFSGTRTLNEQF

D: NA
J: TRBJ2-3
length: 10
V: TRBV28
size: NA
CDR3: ASSLTTDTQY

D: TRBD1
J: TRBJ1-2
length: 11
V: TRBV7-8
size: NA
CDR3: ASSRDRVSGYT

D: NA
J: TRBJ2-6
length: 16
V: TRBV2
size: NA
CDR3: ASSWYANQGSGANVLT

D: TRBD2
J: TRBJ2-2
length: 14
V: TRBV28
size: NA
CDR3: ASSASGRGNTGELF

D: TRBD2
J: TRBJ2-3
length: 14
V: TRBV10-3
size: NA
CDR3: AISPDSGRATDTQY

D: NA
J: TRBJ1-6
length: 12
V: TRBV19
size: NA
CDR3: ASSLGVVDSPLH

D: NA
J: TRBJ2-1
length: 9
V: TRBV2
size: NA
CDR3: ALQAYNEQF

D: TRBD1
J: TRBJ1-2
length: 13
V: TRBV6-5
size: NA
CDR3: ASSYQTGEGYGYT

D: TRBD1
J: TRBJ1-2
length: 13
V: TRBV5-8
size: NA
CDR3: ASSRRTGGLYGYT

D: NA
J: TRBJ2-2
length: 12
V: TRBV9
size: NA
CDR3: ASSVAGSAGELF

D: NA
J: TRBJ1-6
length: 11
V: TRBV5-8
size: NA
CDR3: SSSLDSLSPLH

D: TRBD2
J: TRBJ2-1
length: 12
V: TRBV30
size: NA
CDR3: AWNKRGTYNEQF

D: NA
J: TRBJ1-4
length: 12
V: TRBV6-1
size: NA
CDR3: ASSNTRTNEKLF

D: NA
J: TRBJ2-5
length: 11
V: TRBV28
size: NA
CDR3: ASSKIAGETQY

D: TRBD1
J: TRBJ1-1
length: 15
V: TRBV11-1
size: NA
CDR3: ASSLELGQGADTEAF

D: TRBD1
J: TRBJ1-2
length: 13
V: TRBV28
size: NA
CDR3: ASSFGTGSIYGYT

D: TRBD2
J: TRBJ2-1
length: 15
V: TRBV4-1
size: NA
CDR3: ASSQPAGLAVYNEQF

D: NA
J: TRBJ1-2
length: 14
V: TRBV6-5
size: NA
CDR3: ASSYRSTGINYGYT

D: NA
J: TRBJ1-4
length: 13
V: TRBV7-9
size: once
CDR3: ASSLGAGGNEKLF

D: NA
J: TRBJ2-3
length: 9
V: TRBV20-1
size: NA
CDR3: SARTTDTQY

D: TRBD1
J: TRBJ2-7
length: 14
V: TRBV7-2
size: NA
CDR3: ASSSTGTGGLYEQY

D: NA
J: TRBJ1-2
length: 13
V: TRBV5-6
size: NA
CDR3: ASSLVAAGRYGYT

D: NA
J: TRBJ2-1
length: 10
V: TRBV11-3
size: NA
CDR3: ASSFDNNEQF

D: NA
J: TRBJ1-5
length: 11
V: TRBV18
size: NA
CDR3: ASSPDSYQPQH

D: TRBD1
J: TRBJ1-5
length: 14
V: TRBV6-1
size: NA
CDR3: ASSDKPTGSNQPQH

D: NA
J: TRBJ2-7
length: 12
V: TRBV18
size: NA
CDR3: ASSPNAASYEQY

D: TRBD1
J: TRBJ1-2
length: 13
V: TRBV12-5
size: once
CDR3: ASGLVAGGTYGYT

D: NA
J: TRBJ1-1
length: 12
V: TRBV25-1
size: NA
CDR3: ASSIGGDGTEAF

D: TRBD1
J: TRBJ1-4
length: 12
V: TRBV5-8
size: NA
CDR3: ASSWDRMNEKLF

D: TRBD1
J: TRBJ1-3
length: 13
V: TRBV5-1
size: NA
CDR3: ASSPGTVSGNTIY

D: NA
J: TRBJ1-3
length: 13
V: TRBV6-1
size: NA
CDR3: ASSEREGRGNTIY

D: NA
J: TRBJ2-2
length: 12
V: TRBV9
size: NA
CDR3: ASSVGGITGELF

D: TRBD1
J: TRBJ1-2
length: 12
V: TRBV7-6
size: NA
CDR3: ASSPPGGNYGYT

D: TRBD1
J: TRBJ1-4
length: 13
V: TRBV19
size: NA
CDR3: ASSMYRGLAEKLF

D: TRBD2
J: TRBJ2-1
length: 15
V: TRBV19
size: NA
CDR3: ASSIRLAGDLYNEQF

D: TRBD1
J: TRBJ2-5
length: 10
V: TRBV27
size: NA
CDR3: ASRDRAETQY

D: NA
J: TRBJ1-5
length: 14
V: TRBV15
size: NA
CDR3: ATSRDGISGNQPQH

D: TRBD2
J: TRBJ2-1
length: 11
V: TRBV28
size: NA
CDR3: ASSGRAPYEQF

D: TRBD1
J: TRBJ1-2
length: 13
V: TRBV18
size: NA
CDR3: ASSPYGQAHYGYT

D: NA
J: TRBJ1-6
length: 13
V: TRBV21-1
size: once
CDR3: ASSRPAGGNSPLH

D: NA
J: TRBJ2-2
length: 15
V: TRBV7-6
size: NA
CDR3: ASSLDLRLSNTGELF

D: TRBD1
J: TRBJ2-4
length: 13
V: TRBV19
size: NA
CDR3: ASSVTGVPSNIQY

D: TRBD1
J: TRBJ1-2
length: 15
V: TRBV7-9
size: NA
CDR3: ASSLRGTDTANYGYT

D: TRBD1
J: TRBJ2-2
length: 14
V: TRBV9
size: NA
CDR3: ASSAGQVMYPGELF

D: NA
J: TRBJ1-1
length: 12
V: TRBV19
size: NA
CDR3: ASKLGTGGTEAF

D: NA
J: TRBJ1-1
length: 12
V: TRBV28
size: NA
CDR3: ASRPGGVSTEAF

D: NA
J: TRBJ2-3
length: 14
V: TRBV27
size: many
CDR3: ASSTLRGGLRDTQY

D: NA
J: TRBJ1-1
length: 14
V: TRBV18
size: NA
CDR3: ASSPISGAGRTEAF

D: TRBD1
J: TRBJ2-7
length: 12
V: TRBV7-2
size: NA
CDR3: ASSRDRGAYEQY